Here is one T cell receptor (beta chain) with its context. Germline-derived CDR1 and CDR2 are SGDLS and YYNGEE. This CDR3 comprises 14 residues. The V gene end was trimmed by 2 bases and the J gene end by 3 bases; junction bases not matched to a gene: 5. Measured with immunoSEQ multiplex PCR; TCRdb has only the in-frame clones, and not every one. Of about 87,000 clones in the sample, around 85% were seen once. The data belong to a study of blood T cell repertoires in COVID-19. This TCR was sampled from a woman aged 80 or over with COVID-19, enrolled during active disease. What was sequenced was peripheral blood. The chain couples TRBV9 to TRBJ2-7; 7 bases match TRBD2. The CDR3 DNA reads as TGTGCCAGCAGCGTGGCGGGAGAATTCTACGAGCAGTACTTC. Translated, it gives CASSVAGEFYEQYF.